This entry lists 22 T cell receptor beta chains sequenced from one sample in a study of blood T cell repertoires in COVID-19. The data were produced by immunoSEQ multiplex PCR, yet TCRdb's version contains in-frame clones alone and is incomplete. Found here are roughly 180,000 clones, approximately 87% of them singletons; the top ten hold roughly 4.5%. The sample comprised PBMCs or T cells enriched from blood (not recorded which). These receptors were taken from a woman aged 50 to 60 who had recovered from COVID-19.

The genes are TRBV3-1 (or the pseudogene TRBV3-2) and TRBJ1-5; D is ambiguous. This CDR3 is built from 15 residues. Trimming stripped 0 bases from V and 5 bases from J, with 11 bases between. Looked up from germline, CDR1 is LGHDT and CDR2 is YNNKEL (reference sequence). CDR3 region: CASSQDEGEDQPQHF. CDR3 bases: TGTGCCAGCAGCCAAGATGAGGGAGAGGATCAGCCCCAGCATTTT.

V gene TRBV30 combines with J gene TRBJ1-5, with 9 bases lining up with TRBD1. Germline values: CDR1 GTSNPN, CDR2 SVGIG (reference sequence). V lost 4 bases, J lost 4 bases, and 2 bases stayed unmatched. This CDR3 has 13 residues. The CDR3 is CAWTGQGNQPQHF. DNA for the CDR3: TGTGCCTGGACGGGACAGGGAAATCAGCCCCAGCATTTT.

The rearrangement joins TRBV7-9 to TRBJ2-1; TRBD1 agrees at 9 bases. CDR1 is SEHNR, CDR2 FQNEAQ, per germline (reference sequence). The length of the CDR3 is 15 residues. After removal of 2 bases from V and 6 bases from J, the junction contained 5 bases not matched to a gene. CDR3 sequence: CASSLLGTGINEQFF. The CDR3 coding sequence is TGTGCCAGCAGCTTACTCGGGACAGGGATCAATGAGCAGTTCTTC. The whole variable domain, remainder taken from reference TRBV7-9 and TRBJ2-1, is DTGVSQNPRHKITKRGQNVTFRCDPISEHNRLYWYRQTLGQGPEFLTYFQNEAQLEKSRLLSDRFSAERPKGSFSTLEIQRTEQGDSAMYLCASSLLGTGINEQFFGPGTRLTVL.

This sequence joins TRBV6-5 and TRBJ2-5, with a weak D call TRBD2 (5 bases). Looked up from germline, CDR1 is MNHEY and CDR2 is SVGAGI. This CDR3 has 16 amino acids. V gave up 0 bases and J gave up 0 bases, with 11 bases separating them. The CDR3 protein is CASSYSRTGYQETQYF. The CDR3 nucleotides read TGTGCCAGCAGTTACTCTCGGACTGGCTACCAAGAGACCCAGTACTTC.

Only a few counts were recorded for this clone. V gene TRBV6-5 combines with J gene TRBJ2-3, with TRBD2 identical over 7 bases. After removal of 7 bases from V and 0 bases from J, the junction contained 4 bases not matched to a gene. Germline assignment: CDR1 MNHEY and CDR2 SVGAGI. The CDR3 is 14 residues long. CDR3 loop: CASNGGGSTDTQYF. The CDR3 DNA reads as TGTGCCAGCAATGGCGGGGGAAGCACAGATACGCAGTATTTT.

The chain links TRBV7-2 to TRBJ2-3, with 10 bases matching TRBD2. In germline, CDR1 is SGHTA, CDR2 FQGNSA. The CDR3 covers 15 residues. Trimming took 3 bases from V and 5 from J; bases not matched to a gene: 5. CDR3 in amino acids: CASSFQRGGGDTQYF. The CDR3 DNA follows: TGTGCCAGCAGCTTTCAGCGGGGGGGCGGAGATACGCAGTATTTT. The full variable domain, completed using reference TRBV7-2 and TRBJ2-3, is GAGVSQSPSNKVTEKGKDVELRCDPISGHTALYWYRQSLGQGLEFLIYFQGNSAPDKSGLPSDRFSAERTGGSVSTLTIQRTQQEDSAVYLCASSFQRGGGDTQYFGPGTRLTVL.

To note about this clone: At one of its ends the junction is not consistent with the germline gene, which may arise from a read error. V gene TRBV5-1 combines with J gene TRBJ1-4; TRBD1 aligns across 11 bases. Looked up from germline, CDR1 is SGHRS and CDR2 is YFSETQ. This CDR3 region has 13 residues. CDR3 bases: TGCGCCAGCAGCCCTTTGGACAGGGGGCACCCAGTTTTT. It codes for CASSPLDRGHPVF. Using reference TRBV5-1 and TRBJ1-4 for the parts outside the CDR3, the full variable domain is KAGVTQTPRYLIKTRGQQVTLSCSPISGHRSVSWYQQTPGQGLQFLFEYFSETQRNKGNFPGRFSGRQFSNSRSEMNVSTLELGDSALYLCASSPLDRGHPVFGSGTQLSVL.

CDR3 protein: CASSPPGTENTGELFF. In nucleotides, the CDR3 is TGTGCCAGCAGCCCTCCCGGGACAGAGAACACCGGGGAGCTGTTTTTT. This chain joins TRBV9 and TRBJ2-2; 7 bases are shared with TRBD1. The CDR3 spans 16 residues. Germline V gene sequence: CDR1 SGDLS, CDR2 YYNGEE. V shed 4 bases, J shed 1 base, and the junction held 7 bases outside the gene matches. The full variable domain, its missing parts supplied by reference TRBV9 and TRBJ2-2, is DSGVTQTPKHLITATGQRVTLRCSPRSGDLSVYWYQQSLDQGLQFLIQYYNGEERAKGNILERFSAQQFPDLHSELNLSSLELGDSALYFCASSPPGTENTGELFFGEGSRLTVL.

The chain carries TRBV5-1 and TRBJ2-3; the D gene is possibly TRBD2 (6 bases). The CDR3 covers 16 residues. The V and J ends lost 4 bases and 5 bases respectively, with 20 bases between them. The germline gives CDR1 SGHRS, CDR2 YFSETQ. The CDR3: CASSARGRESGDTQYF. In DNA form, the CDR3 reads TGCGCCAGCAGCGCTCGGGGACGGGAGTCCGGAGATACGCAGTATTTT.

The table lists this clone with a few counts. This sequence joins TRBV30 and TRBJ1-5; D gene uncertain. The germline gives CDR1 GTSNPN, CDR2 SVGIG (reference sequence). V lost 2 bases, J lost 1 base, and 6 bases lay in between. The CDR3 has 13 residues. CDR3 sequence (DNA): TGTGCCTGGAGTCGGGAGAGCAATCAGCCCCAGCATTTT. It is translated as CAWSRESNQPQHF.

The chain links TRBV3-1 (or the pseudogene TRBV3-2) to TRBJ1-2; maybe TRBD1 (6 bases). The CDR3 is made up of 15 amino acids. The ends were cut back, 0 bases at V and 5 bases at J, with 13 bases in the middle. The germline CDR1 and CDR2 sequences are LGHDT and YNNKEL (reference sequence). The CDR3 loop is CASSQDRGELYGYTF. The CDR3 DNA sequence: TGTGCCAGCAGCCAAGACAGGGGTGAACTGTATGGCTACACCTTC.

This clone showed up just once. This chain links TRBV11-2 with TRBJ2-5, with 10 bases matching TRBD2. CDR3 size: 16 residues. The trim removed 8 bases at V and 2 bases at J, leaving 11 bases unmatched. Germline CDR1 is SGHAT and CDR2 is FQNNGV. The CDR3: CASPPDILAGQETQYF. DNA for the CDR3: TGTGCCAGCCCCCCGGACATACTAGCGGGACAAGAGACCCAGTACTTC.

The chain has TRBV5-1 and TRBJ1-1; 7 positions agree with TRBD1. Germline V gene data show CDR1 as SGHRS and CDR2 as YFSETQ. The CDR3 runs 14 residues. Trimming removed 4 bases from V and 1 base from J; junction bases left unmatched: 4. CDR3 nucleotides: TGCGCCAGCAGCCACCGGACAGGGAACACTGAAGCTTTCTTT. This gives the protein CASSHRTGNTEAFF.

This rearrangement joins TRBV29-1 to TRBJ1-5; D may be TRBD1 (5 bases). The V end lost 4 bases, the J end lost 3 bases, and 16 bases lay between the germline ends. CDR1 is SQVTM, CDR2 ANQGSEA, per germline. The CDR3 contains 15 residues. CDR3 DNA sequence: TGCAGCGTTGGAGGATCGGGACTCAACAATCAGCCCCAGCATTTT. Protein product: CSVGGSGLNNQPQHF.

This clone was found once. DNA for the CDR3: TGTGCCAGCAAACAGGCCCCCGGCACCGGGGAGCTGTTTTTT. Protein product: CASKQAPGTGELFF. The V gene is TRBV14, the J gene TRBJ2-2; perhaps TRBD1 as D (5 bases). V lost 7 bases, J lost 4 bases, and 13 bases lay in between. The CDR3 extends over 14 amino acids. Germline assignment: CDR1 SGHDN and CDR2 FVKESK.

This clone was counted once. The rearrangement uses TRBV6-5 and TRBJ1-1; D not resolved. The CDR3 length is 11 residues. The ends were cut back, 9 bases at V and 1 base at J, with 6 bases in the middle. The V gene's germline CDR1 is MNHEY and CDR2 SVGAGI. As DNA, the CDR3 is TGTGCCAGTTTCAAGAACACTGAAGCTTTCTTT. It specifies CASFKNTEAFF.

The chain is built from TRBV19 and TRBJ2-1, with D possibly TRBD1 on 6 matching bases. With 9 bases removed from V and 4 bases from J, the gap between germline ends came to 16 bases. The germline V gene has CDR1 LNHDA and CDR2 SQIVND (reference sequence). This CDR3 has 14 amino acids. The CDR3 DNA reads TGTGCCAGCCAGGGGCAGGGGTCATACAATGAGCAGTTCTTC. Translated, it gives CASQGQGSYNEQFF.

V usage is TRBV27 and J usage is TRBJ1-2; 8 bases map to TRBD1. V trimming: 3 bases; J trimming: 3 bases; junction bases outside the gene matches: 6. CDR1 is MNHEY, CDR2 SMNVEV, per germline (reference sequence). The CDR3 is 15 residues long. CDR3 nucleotides: TGTGCCAGCAGTTTCGGGGTACAGGGGGACTATGGCTACACCTTC. It specifies CASSFGVQGDYGYTF.

J is TRBJ2-5 and V is TRBV5-8, with 9 bases aligning to TRBD1. Per germline, CDR1 SGHTS and CDR2 YDEGEE. V trimming: 0 bases; J trimming: 5 bases; junction bases outside the gene matches: 5. CDR3 length equals 15 residues. This CDR3 reads CASSLVGQGGETQYF. The CDR3 coding sequence is TGTGCCAGCAGCTTGGTGGGACAGGGAGGGGAGACCCAGTACTTC. Based on the CDR3 plus reference TRBV5-8 and TRBJ2-5, the full variable domain is EAGVTQSPTHLIKTRGQQATLRCSPISGHTSVYWYQQALGLGLQFLLWYDEGEERNRGNFPPRFSGRQFPNYSSELNVNALELEDSALYLCASSLVGQGGETQYFGPGTRLLVL.

This chain links TRBV5-4 with TRBJ2-5; D not resolved. V was clipped by 0 bases and J by 5 bases, with 14 bases between them. Germline CDR1 is SGHNT and CDR2 is YYREEE (reference sequence). The CDR3 spans 15 residues. CDR3 loop: CASSLEFMQDETQYF. Here the CDR3 DNA reads TGTGCCAGCAGCTTGGAGTTCATGCAGGATGAGACCCAGTACTTC. The full variable domain, in which reference TRBV5-4 and TRBJ2-5 provide the parts outside the CDR3, is ETGVTQSPTHLIKTRGQQVTLRCSSQSGHNTVSWYQQALGQGPQFIFQYYREEENGRGNFPPRFSGLQFPNYSSELNVNALELDDSALYLCASSLEFMQDETQYFGPGTRLLVL.

This clone was seen a single time. The chain links TRBV6-5 to TRBJ2-4; D remains ambiguous. The CDR3 totals 13 residues. Germline V gene lookup returns CDR1 MNHEY and CDR2 SVGAGI. V dropped 7 bases and J dropped 0 bases, with 7 bases sitting between them. In nucleotides, the CDR3 is TGTGCCAGCATCTCTATAGCCAAAAACATTCAGTACTTC. This codes for CASISIAKNIQYF.

The V call is TRBV5-6, the J call TRBJ2-7; 8 bases match TRBD1. CDR1 SGHDT and CDR2 YYEEEE come from the germline V gene. CDR3 length: 14 residues. The ends lost 4 bases at V and 2 bases at J; junction bases unmatched: 5. CDR3 region: CASSQGALTYEQYV. CDR3 nucleotides: TGTGCCAGCAGCCAGGGGGCGCTGACCTACGAGCAGTACGTC.